The entry below gives a single TCR beta chain sequence along with its context. The data stem from a study of shared clonotypes between healthy human individuals. Study in general: Donors had three CD4 naive, three CD4 memory, two CD8 naive and one CD8 memory plate apiece.

Trimming took 6 bases from V and 4 from J, leaving 8 bases between them. Looked up from germline, CDR1 is SGDLS and CDR2 is YYNGEE. This CDR3 contains 11 residues. Only in-frame clones appear in the TCRdb table, and some are missing; sequencing was by immunoSEQ multiplex PCR. The table lists more than 550,000 clones, over 55% of them singletons. The clonotype was recovered from a woman aged 30 to 39 in good health. This rearrangement joins TRBV9 to TRBJ2-7; D unresolved. Sample: memory CD4+ T cells sorted from blood. The subset denotes: CD45RA-negative fraction. The CDR3: CASNDIYEQYF. In DNA form, the CDR3 reads TGTGCCAGCAACGATATTTACGAGCAGTACTTC.